One T cell receptor (beta chain) is described in this entry. What it binds is not known. This record belongs to a study of CXCR3-negative and CXCR3-positive naive CD8 T cells. It was by 5' RACE with UMI labels that the TRB cDNA libraries were prepared. TCRdb re-called the 5' RACE reads; one entry per CDR3 protein, DNA not given. In all, the sample yields about 98,000 distinct CDR3 sequences. CDR3 length equals 16 residues. CDR1 and CDR2 (germline): SGHTA, FQGNSA. Naivety in CD8+ T cells corresponded to a CD45RO-CCR7+CD27+CD95- phenotype. Regarding the study as a whole: The TRBV-TRBJ usage of naive CXCR3-negative and CXCR3-positive cells was similar, but that of memory cells differed. Memory CD8+ cells showed much lower diversity, while both naive subsets displayed comparably high diversity. When CXCR3-positive naive cells were set against CXCR3-negative naive cells, the former had more hydrophobic TRB CDR3s.

Material for sequencing was naive CXCR3+ CD8+ T cells from blood. Subset meaning: CD45RO-CCR7+CD27+CD95- naive CD8+ T cells expressing CXCR3 (TNR3+). This clonotype was sampled from a human donor in good health. Some clones in this sample may be carry-over from other donors' samples. The genes are TRBV7-2 and TRBJ1-1; absent DNA, TCRdb's TRBD1 call cannot be checked. The CDR3 spells CASSPPGQVPNTEAFF.